The rows below give T cell receptor beta chains drawn from one sample of a study of CD8 T cells in ankylosing spondylitis. Using its own MiXCR run on the 5' RACE reads, TCRdb lists one record per CDR3 protein. The profile shows around 480,000 distinct CDR3 sequences, approximately 17% of them singletons. Input material: blood, either unsorted or a sorted T cell fraction (not recorded which). These receptors were collected from a male donor with ankylosing spondylitis. Each CDR3 is given with its conserved first and last residue. Each record gives: D gene, clone size, J gene, V gene, CDR3 DNA, CDR3 protein. A D gene is named only where the DNA matches it firmly. Clone size is given for some rows only: seen once, a few or many times, or a class if the clone is expanded.

>TRBD1|.|TRBJ1-1|TRBV12-3/TRBV12-4
TGTGCCAGCAGTTTTGGGACAGGGGGCGAAGACACTGAAGCTTTCTTT
CASSFGTGGEDTEAFF
>.|.|TRBJ1-6|TRBV18
TGTGCCAGCTCACCACCAGCCCTCCACTTT
CASSPPALHF
>.|.|TRBJ1-1|TRBV4-1
TGCGCCAGCAGCCAAGAGCACGATAACACTGAAGCTTTCTTT
CASSQEHDNTEAFF
>TRBD2|.|TRBJ2-1|TRBV7-2
TGTGCCAGCAGCTTAGGGCTAGCGGGAGGTGGGCAGTTCTTC
CASSLGLAGGGQFF
>TRBD1|.|TRBJ1-1|TRBV6-2/TRBV6-3
TGTGCCAGCAGTTTTTCACAGGGGACCACTGAAGCTTTCTTT
CASSFSQGTTEAFF
>.|.|TRBJ1-5|TRBV20-1
TGCAGTGCCTCGGGGAGTGACTATCAGCCCCAGCATTTT
CSASGSDYQPQHF
>TRBD1|many|TRBJ2-1|TRBV29-1
TGCAGCGTTGGACAGGGTCTGGACAATGAGCAGTTCTTC
CSVGQGLDNEQFF
>.|few|TRBJ2-1|TRBV12-5
TGTGCTAGTGGTTTGGACCTTTCCGGTGAGCAGTTCTTC
CASGLDLSGEQFF
>.|few|TRBJ2-7|TRBV3-1
TGTGCCAGCAGCCGGACAGCGATGGGCTACGAGCAGTACTTC
CASSRTAMGYEQYF
>TRBD1|.|TRBJ2-7|TRBV2
TGTGCCAGCAGCCCGGGACAGGCACCCTACGAGCAGTACTTC
CASSPGQAPYEQYF
>.|.|TRBJ1-2|TRBV20-1
TGCAGTGCTAGAGACCCCGCCGAGGCTGGACGGGCCTCGTTCTACACCTTC
CSARDPAEAGRASFYTF
>TRBD1|.|TRBJ2-7|TRBV5-1
TGCGCCAGCAGCTCAGGACAGGGGGGGTCCTACGAGCAGTACTTC
CASSSGQGGSYEQYF
>.|.|TRBJ1-3|TRBV9
TGTGCCAGCAGCGTAGCTCCAGACTCAACGGGGAACACCATATATTTT
CASSVAPDSTGNTIYF
>TRBD2|once|TRBJ2-5|TRBV6-1
TGTGCCAGCAGTGGGAATACTAGCGGGAGAGAGACCCTGTACTTC
CASSGNTSGRETLYF
>.|many|TRBJ1-6|TRBV5-1
TGCGCCAGCAGCTCTACAGGAAATTATAATTCACCCCTCCACTTT
CASSSTGNYNSPLHF
>.|few|TRBJ2-7|TRBV27
TGTGCCAGCAGTTTATTAGGGTCAGGGCGCTCCTACGAGCAGTACTTC
CASSLLGSGRSYEQYF
>TRBD1|.|TRBJ1-2|TRBV7-2
TGTGCCAGCAGCTTAGATAGGACAGGGGGAGGTCGTGGCTACACCTTC
CASSLDRTGGGRGYTF
>TRBD1|few|TRBJ1-5|TRBV10-3
TGTGCCATCAGTGAGTCTCTCGGACAGGGAAGCAATCAGCCCCAGCATTTT
CAISESLGQGSNQPQHF
>.|few|TRBJ2-1|TRBV5-1
TGCGCCAGCAGCCAAAGGACAGCCGCTCGACTGAGCGATGAGCAGTTCTTC
CASSQRTAARLSDEQFF
>TRBD1|few|TRBJ2-2|TRBV29-1
TGCAGCGTCGCCGGGACAGACGATTTAGCCGGGGAGCTGTTTTTT
CSVAGTDDLAGELFF
>TRBD1|.|TRBJ1-6|TRBV5-1
TGCGCCAGCAGCTTCCAGGGGGCCGATAATTCACCCCTCCACTTT
CASSFQGADNSPLHF
>TRBD1|few|TRBJ2-7|TRBV20-1
TGCAGTGCTAGGGGCGGGACAGGGGGACCCCACGAGCAGTACTTC
CSARGGTGGPHEQYF
>TRBD1|.|TRBJ2-7|TRBV10-3
TGTGCCATCATGGGGACAGGAGCCTACGAGCAGTACTTC
CAIMGTGAYEQYF
>TRBD1|many|TRBJ1-4|TRBV18
TGTGCCAGCTCGCCCCCGACAGGGCCTAATGAAAAACTGTTTTTT
CASSPPTGPNEKLFF
>TRBD1|.|TRBJ2-3|TRBV5-1
TGCGCCAGCAGCTTTAGGGGGCGGACAGATACGCAGTATTTT
CASSFRGRTDTQYF
>TRBD2|.|TRBJ2-5|TRBV5-1
TGCGCCAGCAGCTCTTCAATAGCGGGAGGGCAGGAGACCCAGTACTTC
CASSSSIAGGQETQYF
>TRBD2|.|TRBJ2-1|TRBV5-4
TGTGCCAGCAGACAACAAGCGGGGGGGCTGGATGAGCAGTTCTTC
CASRQQAGGLDEQFF
>.|few|TRBJ1-2|TRBV12-3/TRBV12-4
TGTGCCATCCGGGAAAGGGGGAGTAACTATGGCTACACCTTC
CAIRERGSNYGYTF
>.|.|TRBJ2-5|TRBV28
TGTGCCAGCCAGGGGACCCAAGAGACCCAGTACTTC
CASQGTQETQYF
>.|.|TRBJ1-2|TRBV25-1
TGTGCCAGCAGTGAACATTGGGAGGGGTGGGGCTACACCTTC
CASSEHWEGWGYTF
>TRBD1|few|TRBJ2-7|TRBV7-2
TGTGCCAGCAGCCCCTGGGGGACAGAAACCTACGAGCAGTACTTC
CASSPWGTETYEQYF
>TRBD1|.|TRBJ1-1|TRBV4-2
TGTGCCAGCAGCCAAGGGGACAGGGTCTCCACTGAAGCTTTCTTT
CASSQGDRVSTEAFF
>.|.|TRBJ2-2|TRBV6-5
TGTGCTACAGGGTCCTCCGGGGAGCTGTTTTTT
CATGSSGELFF
>.|few|TRBJ1-3|TRBV29-1
TGCAGCATTGAATCTGGAAACACCATATATTTT
CSIESGNTIYF
>.|.|TRBJ2-7|TRBV6-2/TRBV6-3
TGTGCCAGTAGAGACGGGCAATACGAGCAGTACTTC
CASRDGQYEQYF
>.|few|TRBJ2-7|TRBV29-1
TGCAGCGTCGCCACCGGGTCCCGGGCCTCCTACGAGCAGTACTTC
CSVATGSRASYEQYF
>.|.|TRBJ1-3|TRBV29-1
TGCAGCGTTGAGGTGCTCCGGAACACCATATATTTT
CSVEVLRNTIYF
>.|.|TRBJ2-1|TRBV6-5
TGTGCCAGCAGTTACCTGCCAGGGCTGAACAATGAGCAGTTCTTC
CASSYLPGLNNEQFF
>.|.|TRBJ2-5|TRBV7-2
TGTGCCAGCAGTCCAGCGTCAGAGACCCAGTACTTC
CASSPASETQYF
>TRBD2|.|TRBJ2-1|TRBV20-1
TGCAGTGCTAGACCTAGCGGGCTCTCCTACAATGAGCAGTTCTTC
CSARPSGLSYNEQFF
>TRBD1|few|TRBJ2-1|TRBV5-1
TGCGCCAGCAGCTTACAACCCGGGACAGGGGTTGAGCAGTTCTTC
CASSLQPGTGVEQFF
>.|.|TRBJ1-2|TRBV10-3
TGTGCCATCAGTGAGTCAACAGATGGCTACACCTTC
CAISESTDGYTF
>.|many|TRBJ2-4|TRBV12-3/TRBV12-4
TGTGCCAGCAGCCCGGACCTATGGGGCATTCAGTACTTC
CASSPDLWGIQYF
>.|few|TRBJ2-7|TRBV18
TGTGCCAGCTCACAGACTACCTCAACCATCTTCTACGAGCAGTACTTC
CASSQTTSTIFYEQYF
>TRBD2|.|TRBJ2-5|TRBV4-1
TGCGCCAGCAGCCAAGACCGGCTAGCGGGACAGACCCAGTACTTC
CASSQDRLAGQTQYF
>TRBD2|few|TRBJ2-3|TRBV4-2
TGTGCCAGCAGCCAAGAAGGGGCGGGAGAAGGAGATACGCAGTATTTT
CASSQEGAGEGDTQYF
>TRBD1|.|TRBJ1-1|TRBV5-6
TGTGCCAGCAGCCCTGACAGGGGGCGCGAGGGGGGCGAAGCTTTCTTT
CASSPDRGREGGEAFF
>TRBD1|once|TRBJ2-5|TRBV28
TGTGCCAGCAGTTTATCCGGGACAGGGTCACAAGAGACCCAGTACTTC
CASSLSGTGSQETQYF
>TRBD1|many|TRBJ1-5|TRBV20-1
TGCAGTGTATACGGACAGGTCAGCAATAGCAATCAGCCCCAGCATTTT
CSVYGQVSNSNQPQHF
>.|few|TRBJ1-1|TRBV5-1
TGCGCCAGCAGCTTGGACAGATCGCCTGAAGCTTTCTTT
CASSLDRSPEAFF
>.|few|TRBJ1-5|TRBV6-1
TGTGCCAGCAACCAAAGGGGGAGTAGCAATCAGCCCCAGCATTTT
CASNQRGSSNQPQHF
>.|many|TRBJ2-7|TRBV5-1
TGCGCCAGCAGCTTAGCGGGCTCATCCTACGAGCAGTACTTC
CASSLAGSSYEQYF